This record covers a single T cell receptor (beta chain). In the authors' methods: Scientists estimated how many nucleated cells there were by amplifying reference gene primers. Produced via immunoSEQ multiplex PCR; TCRdb's table is partial and in-frame only. V, J and clone size are those of that table, while D and trimming were read from the DNA. The sample includes 250,000 or so clones, 75% to 90% of them seen just once. Participants were placed into cohorts based on the clinical history they reported. The data were obtained in a study of blood T cell repertoires in COVID-19. The V and J ends lost 4 bases and 9 bases, in that order; junction bases with no gene match: 3. CDR1 MGHRA and CDR2 YSYEKL come from the germline V gene. This CDR3 comprises 14 residues.

The receptor was derived from a young woman with acute COVID-19. The rearrangement uses TRBV4-1 and TRBJ2-3; 14 bases agree with TRBD2. The sequencing input was PBMCs or T cells enriched from blood (not recorded which). The CDR3, as DNA: TGCGCCAGCAGCCTGGGACTAGCGGGAGAAACGCAGTATTTT. Amino acid sequence: CASSLGLAGETQYF.